This T cell receptor beta chain is from a study of beta chain features in type 1 diabetes. Study-wide findings and caveats: When Type 1 diabetes patients were examined, their TCRB CDR3s proved moderately but significantly shorter in all four CD4+ subsets.

This clone showed up just a few times. Its antigen is as yet unknown. Expressed TCRB transcripts were sequenced because the isolated RNA had all been reverse transcribed beforehand. Naive, central memory and regulatory T cell samples averaged about 3.57 million reads. The method was immunoSEQ multiplex PCR; TCRdb's version includes in-frame clones alone and lacks a portion of them. The table has roughly 260,000 clones, around 21% seen once. This sequence originates from a woman in her thirties or forties with type 1 diabetes. The sequencing sample was made of naive CD4+ T cells from blood.

DNA for the CDR3: TGTGCCAGCAGCAATGGCGGGGGCCCCCAAGAGACCCAGTACTTC. Protein: CASSNGGGPQETQYF. This chain joins TRBV7-2 and TRBJ2-5; possible D gene TRBD2, 7 bases. The CDR3 spans 15 residues. V was trimmed by 5 bases and J by 1 base, leaving 14 bases between them. The germline CDR1 and CDR2 sequences are SGHTA and FQGNSA. Full variable domain (rest looked up from reference TRBV7-2 and TRBJ2-5): GAGVSQSPSNKVTEKGKDVELRCDPISGHTALYWYRQSLGQGLEFLIYFQGNSAPDKSGLPSDRFSAERTGGSVSTLTIQRTQQEDSAVYLCASSNGGGPQETQYFGPGTRLLVL.